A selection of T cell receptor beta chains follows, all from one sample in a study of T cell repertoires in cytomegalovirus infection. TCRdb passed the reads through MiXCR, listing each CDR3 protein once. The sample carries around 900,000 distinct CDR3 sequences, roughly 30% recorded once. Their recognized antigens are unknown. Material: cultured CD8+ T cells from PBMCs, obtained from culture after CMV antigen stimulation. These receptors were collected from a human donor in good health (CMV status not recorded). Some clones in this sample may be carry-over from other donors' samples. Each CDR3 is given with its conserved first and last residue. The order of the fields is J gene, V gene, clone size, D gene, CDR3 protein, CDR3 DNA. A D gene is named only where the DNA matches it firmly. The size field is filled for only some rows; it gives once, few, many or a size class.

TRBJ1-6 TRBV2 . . CASSESIGAPNSPLHF TGTGCCAGCAGTGAATCGATCGGGGCACCTAATTCACCCCTCCACTTT
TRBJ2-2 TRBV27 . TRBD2 CASSVGTSAYTGELFF TGTGCCAGCAGTGTGGGGACTAGCGCGTACACCGGGGAGCTGTTTTTT
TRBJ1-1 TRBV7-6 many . CASSSLENSQEAEAFF TGTGCCAGCAGCTCGCTAGAGAACAGCCAAGAGGCTGAAGCTTTCTTT
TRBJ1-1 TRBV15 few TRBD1 CATSRARQGWNTEAFF TGTGCCACCAGCAGAGCTAGACAGGGGTGGAACACTGAAGCTTTCTTT
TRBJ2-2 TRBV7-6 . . CASSLAVVGVNTGELFF TGTGCCAGCAGCTTAGCCGTTGTGGGGGTGAACACCGGGGAGCTGTTTTTT
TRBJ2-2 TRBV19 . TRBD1 CASSIPDRGQSGELFF TGTGCCAGTAGTATACCGGACAGGGGGCAATCCGGGGAGCTGTTTTTT
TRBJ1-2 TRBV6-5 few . CASSYVQGDGYTF TGTGCCAGCAGTTACGTACAGGGTGACGGCTACACCTTC
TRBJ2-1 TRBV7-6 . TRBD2 CASSLLAGGRAEQFF TGTGCCAGCAGCTTACTAGCGGGGGGGCGGGCGGAGCAGTTCTTC
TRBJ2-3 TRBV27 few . CASSPLTSVADTQYF TGTGCCAGCAGTCCTTTGACTAGTGTCGCAGATACGCAGTATTTT
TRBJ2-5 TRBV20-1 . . CSARDRGDRETQYF TGCAGTGCTAGAGATCGGGGAGATAGGGAGACCCAGTACTTC
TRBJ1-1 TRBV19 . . CASSIRGTEAFF TGTGCCAGTAGTATCCGAGGTACTGAAGCTTTCTTT
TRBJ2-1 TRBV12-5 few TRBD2 CASGGLAGVIDEQFF TGTGCTAGTGGGGGACTAGCGGGGGTCATCGATGAGCAGTTCTTC
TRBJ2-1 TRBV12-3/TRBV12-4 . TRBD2 CASSSPNSGGSYNEQFF TGTGCCAGCAGTTCCCCAAACAGCGGGGGATCCTACAATGAGCAGTTCTTC
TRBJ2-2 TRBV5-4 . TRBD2 CASWVERGGTGELFF TGTGCCAGTTGGGTAGAGCGGGGGGGCACCGGGGAGCTGTTTTTT
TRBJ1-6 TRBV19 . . CASSIRRIKYNSPLHF TGTGCCAGTAGTATTAGACGGATCAAGTATAATTCACCCCTCCACTTT
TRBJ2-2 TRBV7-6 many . CASSLWWLTTENIGELFF TGTGCCAGCAGCTTATGGTGGCTTACAACCGAAAACATCGGGGAGCTGTTTTTT
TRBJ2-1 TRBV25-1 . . CASSALGSDNEQFF TGTGCCAGCAGTGCCCTGGGGTCTGACAATGAGCAGTTCTTC
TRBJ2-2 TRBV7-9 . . CASSTGTAGELFF TGTGCCAGCAGCACAGGGACTGCCGGGGAGCTGTTTTTT
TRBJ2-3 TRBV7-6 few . CASRADFSSGDTQYF TGTGCCAGCAGGGCGGACTTTTCCTCGGGAGATACGCAGTATTTT
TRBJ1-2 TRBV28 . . CASSLSPGDPPDYGYTF TGTGCCAGCAGTTTATCGCCAGGGGACCCTCCGGACTATGGCTACACCTTC
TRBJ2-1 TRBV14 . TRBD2 CASSQDHSSGLNEQFF TGTGCCAGCAGCCAAGATCATTCTAGCGGCCTCAATGAGCAGTTCTTC
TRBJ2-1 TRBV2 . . CASWGEFEQFF TGTGCCAGCTGGGGTGAATTTGAGCAGTTCTTC
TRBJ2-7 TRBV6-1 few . CASSEGAGNVYYEQYF TGTGCCAGCAGTGAAGGGGCAGGTAATGTCTACTACGAGCAGTACTTC
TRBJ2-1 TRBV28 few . CASSLWRGHDNEQFF TGTGCCAGCAGTTTGTGGAGGGGGCACGACAATGAGCAGTTCTTC
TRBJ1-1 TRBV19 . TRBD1 CASSFGTGWEAFF TGTGCCAGTAGTTTTGGGACAGGGTGGGAAGCTTTCTTT
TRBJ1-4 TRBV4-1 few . CASSDRFEKLFF TGCGCCAGCAGCGACAGGTTTGAAAAACTGTTTTTT
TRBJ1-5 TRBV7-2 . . CASSLATVYSNQPQHF TGTGCCAGCAGCTTAGCTACAGTCTATAGCAATCAGCCCCAGCATTTT
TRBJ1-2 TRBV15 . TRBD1 CATSRGDSNNYGYTF TGTGCCACCAGCAGAGGGGACAGCAATAACTATGGCTACACCTTC
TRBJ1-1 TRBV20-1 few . CSARDSSAEAFF TGCAGTGCTAGAGATTCATCAGCTGAAGCTTTCTTT
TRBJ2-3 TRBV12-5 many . CASAPGGRLDNTQYF TGTGCTAGTGCTCCCGGAGGGAGGCTTGACAATACGCAGTATTTT
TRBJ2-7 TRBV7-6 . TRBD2 CASGFSSGGTSYEQYF TGTGCCAGCGGCTTTTCTAGCGGGGGTACTTCCTACGAGCAGTACTTC
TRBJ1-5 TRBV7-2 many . CASSPRFAGEPQHF TGTGCCAGCAGCCCCCGGTTCGCTGGGGAGCCCCAGCATTTT
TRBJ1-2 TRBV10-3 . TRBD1 CAISEKDRVDYGYTF TGTGCCATCAGTGAGAAAGACAGGGTGGACTATGGCTACACCTTC
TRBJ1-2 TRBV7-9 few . CASSLGQRSGYTF TGTGCCAGCAGCTTAGGACAGAGAAGCGGCTACACCTTC
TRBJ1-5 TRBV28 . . CASSSPLGGGKQPQHF TGTGCCAGCAGTTCGCCCTTGGGGGGGGGGAAACAGCCCCAGCATTTT
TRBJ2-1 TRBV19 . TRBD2 CASSILAGANEQFF TGTGCCAGTAGTATCCTAGCGGGGGCGAATGAGCAGTTCTTC
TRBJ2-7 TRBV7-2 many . CASSLGSPSYEQYF TGTGCCAGCAGCTTAGGGAGTCCTTCCTACGAGCAGTACTTC
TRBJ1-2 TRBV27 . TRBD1 CASSLSIQGGYGYTF TGTGCCAGCAGTTTATCAATACAGGGGGGCTATGGCTACACCTTC
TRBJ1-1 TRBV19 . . CASTRGVAEAFF TGTGCCAGTACTAGAGGGGTCGCTGAAGCTTTCTTT
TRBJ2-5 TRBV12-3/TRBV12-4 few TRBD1 CASRSLGRRGQETQYF TGTGCCAGCAGATCCCTCGGGCGCAGGGGGCAAGAGACCCAGTACTTC
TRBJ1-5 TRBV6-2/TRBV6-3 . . CASSSQGWDSNQPQHF TGTGCCAGCAGCTCCCAGGGGTGGGATAGCAATCAGCCCCAGCATTTT
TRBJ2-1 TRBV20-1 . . CSAGDGAFYEQFF TGCAGTGCTGGGGACGGCGCCTTCTATGAGCAGTTCTTC
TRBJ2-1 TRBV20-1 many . CSALDSWDYNEQFF TGCAGTGCCCTGGACAGTTGGGACTACAATGAGCAGTTCTTC
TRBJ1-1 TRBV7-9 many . CASSPAGGTEAFF TGTGCCAGCAGCCCCGCGGGTGGCACTGAAGCTTTCTTT
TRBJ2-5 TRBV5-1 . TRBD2 CASSLESWTRSETQYF TGCGCCAGCAGCTTGGAGAGCTGGACTAGATCAGAGACCCAGTACTTC
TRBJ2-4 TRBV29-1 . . CSVGGGAKNIQYF TGCAGCGTTGGAGGAGGGGCCAAAAACATTCAGTACTTC
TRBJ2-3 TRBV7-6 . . CASTLQGEGDTQYF TGTGCCAGCACCTTACAGGGGGAGGGAGATACGCAGTATTTT
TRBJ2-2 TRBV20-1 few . CSARSPGLANTGELFF TGCAGTGCTAGATCGCCAGGGTTAGCGAACACCGGGGAGCTGTTTTTT
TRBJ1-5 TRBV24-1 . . CATSDLGGDEQPQHF TGTGCCACCAGTGATTTGGGGGGTGATGAACAGCCCCAGCATTTT
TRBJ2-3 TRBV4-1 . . CASSQSLDGPHQDF TGCGCCAGCAGCCAAAGCCTGGACGGCCCCCATCAGGATTTT
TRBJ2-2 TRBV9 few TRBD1 CASSVYRTGENTGELFF TGTGCCAGCAGCGTTTATCGGACAGGAGAGAACACCGGGGAGCTGTTTTTT
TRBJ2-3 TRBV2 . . CASSELGHPTDTQYF TGTGCCAGCAGTGAGCTGGGACACCCCACAGATACGCAGTATTTT
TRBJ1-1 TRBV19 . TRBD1 CASSLRQGSLATEAFF TGTGCCAGTAGTCTTCGACAGGGAAGTTTGGCCACTGAAGCTTTCTTT
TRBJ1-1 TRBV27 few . CASNSYPGGTEAFF TGTGCCAGCAACTCGTACCCGGGGGGCACTGAAGCTTTCTTT
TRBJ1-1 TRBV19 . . CASSSAFSAGTEAFF TGTGCCAGTAGTTCGGCCTTTTCGGCGGGGACTGAAGCTTTCTTT
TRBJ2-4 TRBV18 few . CASSHRDSKNIQYF TGTGCCAGCTCGCACAGGGATTCCAAAAACATTCAGTACTTC